The 22 T cell receptor beta chains below come from one sample, sequenced in a study of shared clonotypes between healthy human individuals. Produced via immunoSEQ multiplex PCR; TCRdb's table is partial and in-frame only. This sample has a few million clones, with roughly 93% found just once. Source material: naive CD4+ T cells from PBMCs. Subset noted: CD45RA+ positively selected. These receptors were taken from a man between 18 and 29 years old in good health. Some clones in this sample may be carry-over from other donors' samples.

The chain links TRBV30 to TRBJ2-2; TRBD1 matches 8 bases. This CDR3 spans 14 amino acids. Germline CDR1 and CDR2: GTSNPN and SVGIG (reference sequence). Trimming removed 6 bases from V and 4 bases from J; junction bases left unmatched: 7. CDR3 DNA sequence: TGTGCCTGCATCCTCGACAGGGGCACCGGGGAGCTGTTTTTT. Its protein product is CACILDRGTGELFF.

The rearrangement uses TRBV7-7 and TRBJ2-2; 11 bases agree with TRBD2. CDR1 and CDR2 (germline): SSHAT, FNYEAQ (reference sequence). CDR3 length: 15 residues. Trimming took 4 bases from V and 4 from J; bases not matched to a gene: 2. The CDR3 nucleotides read TGTGCCAGCAGCTCACTAGCGGGAGTCACCGGGGAGCTGTTTTTT. Translating gives CASSSLAGVTGELFF.

The chain has TRBV10-2 and TRBJ2-2, with 7 bases that match TRBD2. Germline V gene data show CDR1 as WSHSY and CDR2 as SAAADI. This CDR3 is 14 amino acids long. The V and J ends lost 3 bases and 7 bases, in that order; junction bases with no gene match: 5. This chain's CDR3 is CASSDLAEGGELFF. In DNA form, the CDR3 reads TGCGCCAGCAGTGACCTAGCGGAAGGCGGGGAGCTGTTTTTT.

J is TRBJ1-1 and V is TRBV7-2; 9 nucleotides agree with TRBD1. J was trimmed by 4 bases and V by 5 bases; bases with no gene match: 5. From germline, CDR1 is SGHTA and CDR2 FQGNSA. The CDR3 is made up of 14 amino acids. The chain's CDR3 is CASSLDRGITEAFF. In nucleotides, the CDR3 is TGTGCCAGCAGCCTGGACAGGGGTATCACTGAAGCTTTCTTT.

The chain is built from TRBV11-3 and TRBJ1-1; 9 nucleotides agree with TRBD1. With 6 bases clipped from V and 3 bases from J, the junction kept 14 bases outside the gene matches. CDR1 is SGHNT, CDR2 YENEEA, per germline. CDR3 length equals 17 residues. The CDR3 DNA follows: TGTGCCAGCAGTTCAAACTCCGTCGGGACAGGGCACACTGAAGCTTTCTTT. Translated: CASSSNSVGTGHTEAFF.

The V and J genes are TRBV5-1 and TRBJ1-3, with a possible D match to TRBD1 (5 bases). Per the germline V gene, CDR1 is SGHRS and CDR2 is YFSETQ. V lost 3 bases and J 1 base, leaving 8 bases between the germline ends. CDR3 length: 14 residues. CDR3 nucleotide sequence: TGCGCCAGCAGCTCGGGACTTTCTGGAAACACCATATATTTT. This gives the protein CASSSGLSGNTIYF. Looking up the rest from reference TRBV5-1 and TRBJ1-3 gives the full variable domain: KAGVTQTPRYLIKTRGQQVTLSCSPISGHRSVSWYQQTPGQGLQFLFEYFSETQRNKGNFPGRFSGRQFSNSRSEMNVSTLELGDSALYLCASSSGLSGNTIYFGEGSWLTVV.

The rearrangement joins TRBV18 to TRBJ2-7; no clear D gene. This CDR3 has 14 residues. Per germline, CDR1 KGHSH and CDR2 LQKENI. The germline V and J ends were trimmed by 2 bases and 3 bases, with 11 bases remaining between them. CDR3 protein: CASSPERRNYEQYF. CDR3 nucleotide sequence: TGTGCCAGCTCACCAGAGCGTCGGAACTACGAGCAGTACTTC.

This chain joins TRBV6-1 and TRBJ2-7; D call uncertain. The V end lost 3 bases, the J end lost 1 base, and 13 bases lay between the germline ends. Germline V gene sequence: CDR1 MNHNS, CDR2 SASEGT. The CDR3 covers 15 residues. DNA for the CDR3: TGTGCCAGCAGTGAGAGTATATTGGCGTCCTACGAGCAGTACTTC. It specifies CASSESILASYEQYF.

The genes are TRBV7-2 and TRBJ2-2, with TRBD1 matching over 7 bases. Germline lookup yields CDR1 SGHTA and CDR2 FQGNSA. Losses at the gene ends were 8 bases for V and 3 bases for J; bases not matched to a gene: 3. The CDR3 runs to 13 residues. CDR3 amino acids: CASRDSHTGELFF. CDR3 in DNA: TGTGCCAGCCGGGACAGTCACACCGGGGAGCTGTTTTTT.

As to this clone: Other DNA sequences of this sample code for an identical CDR3. The V gene is TRBV7-2, the J gene TRBJ1-1; D is ambiguous. From germline, CDR1 is SGHTA and CDR2 FQGNSA. Trimming removed 5 bases from V and 5 bases from J, with 12 bases in between. CDR3 length: 13 residues. The CDR3 region is CASSLVGVTEAFF. As DNA, the CDR3 is TGTGCCAGCAGCCTCGTCGGGGTTACTGAAGCTTTCTTT.

The chain carries TRBV9 and TRBJ2-3; D ambiguous. Trimming took 5 bases from V and 2 from J, leaving 6 bases between them. Looked up from germline, CDR1 is SGDLS and CDR2 is YYNGEE. CDR3 length: 12 residues. In DNA form, the CDR3 reads TGTGCCAGCAGGGCGGTCACAGATACGCAGTATTTT. This sequence encodes CASRAVTDTQYF.

The rearrangement links TRBV7-3 to TRBJ1-1; a weak D match, TRBD1 (5 bases). This CDR3 is 14 amino acids long. The germline V gene encodes CDR1 SGHTA and CDR2 FQGTGA. V lost 1 base, J lost 7 bases, and 13 bases lay in between. CDR3 nucleotides: TGTGCCAGCAGCTTAAGGGCAGGACAACGTGAAGCTTTCTTT. Translation gives CASSLRAGQREAFF. Looking up the rest from reference TRBV7-3 and TRBJ1-1 gives the full variable domain: GAGVSQTPSNKVTEKGKYVELRCDPISGHTALYWYRQSLGQGPEFLIYFQGTGAADDSGLPNDRFFAVRPEGSVSTLKIQRTERGDSAVYLCASSLRAGQREAFFGQGTRLTVV.

The chain is built from TRBV5-1 and TRBJ2-6; D gene ambiguous. The germline V gene has CDR1 SGHRS and CDR2 YFSETQ. The CDR3 length is 14 residues. The V end was cut by 3 bases, the J end by 1 base, with 5 bases between. CDR3 amino acids: CASSWASGANVLTF. The CDR3 DNA sequence: TGCGCCAGCAGCTGGGCGTCTGGGGCCAACGTCCTGACTTTC.

This rearrangement joins TRBV18 to TRBJ1-1; the D gene is possibly TRBD1 (5 bases). The ends were cut back, 8 bases at V and 5 bases at J, with 18 bases in the middle. From germline, CDR1 is KGHSH and CDR2 LQKENI. The CDR3 consists of 14 residues. The CDR3 nucleotides are TGTGCCAGCGGGGACGCCAACAAGGAAACTGAAGCTTTCTTT. As protein: CASGDANKETEAFF.

Remarks on this clone: The sample holds other DNA sequences that translate to the same CDR3. This sequence joins TRBV28 and TRBJ1-2; D is possibly TRBD1 (5 bases). Per germline, CDR1 MDHEN and CDR2 SYDVKM. CDR3 size: 11 residues. With 3 bases removed from V and 7 bases from J, the gap between germline ends came to 6 bases. The CDR3 DNA sequence: TGTGCCAGCAGTTTGGGGGGTGGCTACACCTTC. Translating gives CASSLGGGYTF.

The chain couples TRBV11-3 to TRBJ2-1; TRBD2 matches 8 bases. The CDR3 loop spans 15 amino acids. Trimming cost V 2 bases and J 5 bases; bases outside gene matches: 5. Germline V gene data show CDR1 as SGHNT and CDR2 as YENEEA. The CDR3 here is CASSLRWRGDNEQFF. CDR3 in DNA: TGTGCCAGCAGCTTAAGGTGGCGGGGGGACAATGAGCAGTTCTTC. Full variable domain (outside the CDR3, taken from reference TRBV11-3 and TRBJ2-1): EAGVVQSPRYKIIEKKQPVAFWCNPISGHNTLYWYLQNLGQGPELLIRYENEEAVDDSQLPKDRFSAERLKGVDSTLKIQPAELGDSAVYLCASSLRWRGDNEQFFGPGTRLTVL.

The rearrangement links TRBV5-1 to TRBJ2-7, with a tentative D call TRBD1 (6 bases). Looked up from germline, CDR1 is SGHRS and CDR2 is YFSETQ. The CDR3 runs 16 residues. V was clipped by 3 bases and J by 5 bases, with 21 bases between them. This CDR3 is CASSSQAAGVSDEQYF. The CDR3, as DNA: TGCGCCAGCAGCTCCCAAGCGGCAGGGGTAAGTGACGAGCAGTACTTC.

The V and J genes are TRBV4-1 and TRBJ2-2; possible D gene TRBD2, 5 bases. The germline CDR1 and CDR2 sequences are MGHRA and YSYEKL. The V and J ends lost 4 bases and 6 bases respectively, with 21 bases between them. The CDR3 covers 17 residues. For the CDR3, the DNA is TGCGCCAGCAGCCCCTCCCCGGGAAGGGCAAGGGCCGGGGAGCTGTTTTTT. It is translated as CASSPSPGRARAGELFF.

The chain carries TRBV27 and TRBJ2-1, with D unclear. This CDR3 has 13 residues. Trimming cost V 0 bases and J 14 bases, with 14 bases left between them. From germline, CDR1 is MNHEY and CDR2 SMNVEV (reference sequence). DNA for the CDR3: TGTGCCAGCAGTTTATCCTCCTTCGCGGCGGAGTTCTTC. Its translation: CASSLSSFAAEFF.

This chain uses TRBV7-3 with TRBJ2-2; a weak D match, TRBD1 (6 bases). The V end lost 4 bases, the J end lost 0 bases, and 12 bases lay between the germline ends. CDR3 length: 16 amino acids. Germline assignment: CDR1 SGHTA and CDR2 FQGTGA. Written as DNA, the CDR3 is TGTGCCAGCAGCTCCAGGACAGACGCGAACACCGGGGAGCTGTTTTTT. Translated, it gives CASSSRTDANTGELFF.

The CDR3 coding sequence is TGTGCCAGCAGCACCCGGGGATCCTACAATGAGCAGTTCTTC. It encodes CASSTRGSYNEQFF. The chain links TRBV13 to TRBJ2-1; D possibly corresponds to TRBD2 (5 bases). The CDR3 sequence is 14 residues long. CDR1 is PRHDT, CDR2 FYEKMQ, per germline (reference sequence). V lost 5 bases and J lost 1, with 9 bases in between.

The rearrangement links TRBV7-6 to TRBJ2-2; possible D gene TRBD1, 6 bases. The CDR3 is made up of 16 amino acids. Germline CDR1 SGHVS, CDR2 FNYEAQ. Trimming shortened V by 5 bases and J by 2 bases, and 15 bases separated the two germline ends. CDR3 bases: TGTGCCAGCAGCCGACCACCACAGGGAAACACCGGGGAGCTGTTTTTT. It yields the protein CASSRPPQGNTGELFF. The whole variable domain, filled in from reference TRBV7-6 and TRBJ2-2, reads GAGVSQSPRYKVTKRGQDVALRCDPISGHVSLYWYRQALGQGPEFLTYFNYEAQQDKSGLPNDRFSAERPEGSISTLTIQRTEQRDSAMYRCASSRPPQGNTGELFFGEGSRLTVL.